These 6 T cell receptor beta chains were all obtained from the same sample, sequenced in a study of T cell changes during pregnancy in multiple sclerosis. Produced via immunoSEQ multiplex PCR; TCRdb's table is partial and in-frame only. The sample records around 77,000 clones, around nine tenths being singletons. This sample comprised peripheral blood, obtained in the third trimester of pregnancy. These TCRs come from a female donor with multiple sclerosis, enrolled in a pregnancy study.

In this sample, this clone turned up once. DNA of the CDR3: TGTGCCAGCAGCATAAACACGGGGGAGCGCACAGATACGCAGTATTTT. Translating gives CASSINTGERTDTQYF. The rearrangement uses TRBV9 and TRBJ2-3; D may be TRBD2 (6 bases). Germline lookup yields CDR1 SGDLS and CDR2 YYNGEE. This CDR3 comprises 16 residues. V lost 4 bases to trimming and J lost 1 base, with 16 bases between them. The full variable domain, its missing parts supplied by reference TRBV9 and TRBJ2-3, is DSGVTQTPKHLITATGQRVTLRCSPRSGDLSVYWYQQSLDQGLQFLIQYYNGEERAKGNILERFSAQQFPDLHSELNLSSLELGDSALYFCASSINTGERTDTQYFGPGTRLTVL.

The chain uses TRBV30 and TRBJ1-1, with D perhaps matching TRBD1 (5 bases). Germline assignment: CDR1 GTSNPN and CDR2 SVGIG (reference sequence). Deletions cut 5 bases from V and 4 bases from J, with 14 bases between. The CDR3 is made up of 13 amino acids. The CDR3 here is CAWLTAGGTEAFF. For the CDR3, the DNA is TGTGCCTGGCTCACGGCGGGGGGCACTGAAGCTTTCTTT.

This chain connects TRBV2 to TRBJ2-7, with a weak D call TRBD2 (6 bases). Trimming took off 6 bases at V and 2 bases at J, with 17 bases between the two ends. CDR1 and CDR2 (germline): SNHLY, FYNNEI. The CDR3 sequence is 15 residues long. The CDR3 loop is CASRDGGDFTYEQYF. The CDR3 bases are TGTGCCAGCAGGGACGGTGGGGACTTCACCTACGAGCAGTACTTC.

The chain employs TRBV11-2 and TRBJ2-3; 9 bases agree with TRBD1. CDR1 is SGHAT and CDR2 is FQNNGV in the germline V gene. The CDR3 extends over 15 amino acids. Unmatched junction bases numbered 6, after V lost 5 bases and J lost 3 bases. The chain's CDR3 is CASSPGTGWTDTQYF. The CDR3 nucleotides read TGTGCCAGCAGCCCTGGGACAGGGTGGACAGATACGCAGTATTTT.

This clone appeared a single time. The rearrangement uses TRBV4-1 and TRBJ2-7, with D perhaps matching TRBD2 (6 bases). The CDR3 is made up of 17 amino acids. Germline CDR1 MGHRA, CDR2 YSYEKL. V lost 0 bases to trimming and J lost 1 base, with 16 bases between them. The CDR3 region has the DNA TGCGCCAGCAGCCAAGAGACCTTCGGGCGGGAATCCTACGAGCAGTACTTC. It yields the protein CASSQETFGRESYEQYF.

V and J are TRBV6-4 and TRBJ2-3; 8 bases fit TRBD2. CDR1 is MRHNA, CDR2 SNTAGT, per germline. The length of the CDR3 is 15 residues. V trimming: 0 bases; J trimming: 6 bases; junction bases outside the gene matches: 5. The CDR3 region has the DNA TGTGCCAGCAGTGACTCGAGCGGGGGCGCGGATACGCAGTATTTT. This encodes CASSDSSGGADTQYF.